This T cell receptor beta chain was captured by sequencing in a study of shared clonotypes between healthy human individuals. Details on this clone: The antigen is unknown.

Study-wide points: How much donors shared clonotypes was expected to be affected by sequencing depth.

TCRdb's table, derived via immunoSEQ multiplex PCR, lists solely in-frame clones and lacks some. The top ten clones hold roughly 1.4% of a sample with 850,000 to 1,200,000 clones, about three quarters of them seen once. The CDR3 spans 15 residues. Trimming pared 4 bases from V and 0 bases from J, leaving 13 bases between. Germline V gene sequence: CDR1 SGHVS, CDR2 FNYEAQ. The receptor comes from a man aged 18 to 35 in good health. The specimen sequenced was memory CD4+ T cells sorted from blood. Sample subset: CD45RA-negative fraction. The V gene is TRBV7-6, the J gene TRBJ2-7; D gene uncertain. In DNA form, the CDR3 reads TGTGCCAGCAGCTCGGATGTGGGTTTCTCCTACGAGCAGTACTTC. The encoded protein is CASSSDVGFSYEQYF.